This T cell receptor (beta chain) was captured in a study of cytomegalovirus exposure and HLA in healthy donors. Study-level results: Indistinguishable V segments, including TRBV6-2 and TRBV6-3, were excluded. In an earlier analysis, productive rearrangement rates for most beta V segments clustered near 87% or 30%. The presence/absence work took it that sequencing depth was about the same across donors.

Amplification used 60 Vbeta primers and 13 Jbeta primers. TCRdb keeps only in-frame clones here, not all; method: immunoSEQ multiplex PCR. The sample contains 25,000 to 35,000 clones, approximately 47% of which appear only once. Points on this clone: Its antigen is currently unknown.

The trim removed 0 bases at V and 4 bases at J, leaving 6 bases unmatched. This CDR3 has 16 amino acids. CDR1 MGHRA and CDR2 YSYEKL come from the germline V gene. This clonotype was sampled from a woman aged 45 to 65 in good health and CMV-seronegative. The source material was PBMCs. This rearrangement joins TRBV4-1 to TRBJ2-7; TRBD1 matches at 10 bases. For the CDR3, the DNA is TGCGCCAGCAGCCAAGATCAGAGACAGGGGGCTTACGAGCAGTACTTC. Its translation: CASSQDQRQGAYEQYF.